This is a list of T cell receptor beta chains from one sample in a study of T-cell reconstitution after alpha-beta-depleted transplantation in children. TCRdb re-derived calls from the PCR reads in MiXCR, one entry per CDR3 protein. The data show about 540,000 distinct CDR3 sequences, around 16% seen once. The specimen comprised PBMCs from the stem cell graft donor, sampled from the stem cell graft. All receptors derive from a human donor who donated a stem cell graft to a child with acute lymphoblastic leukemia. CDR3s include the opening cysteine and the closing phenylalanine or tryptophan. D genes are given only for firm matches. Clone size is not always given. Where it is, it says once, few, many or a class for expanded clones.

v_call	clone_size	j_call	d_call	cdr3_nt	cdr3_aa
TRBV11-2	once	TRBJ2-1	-	TGTGCCAGCAGCTTAGGAGGGCCGGGTGGCGGCGGTACAGATGAGCAGTTCTTC	CASSLGGPGGGGTDEQFF
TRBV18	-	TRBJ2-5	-	TGTGCCAGCGCCGTTGGGGCAGAGACCCAGTACTTC	CASAVGAETQYF
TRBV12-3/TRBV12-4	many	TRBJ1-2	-	TGTGCCAGCGGGCCAGGGACACCCCTCTTCCGCTACACCTTC	CASGPGTPLFRYTF
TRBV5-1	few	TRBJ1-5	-	TGCGCCAGCAGCTTGGGGGGGACAAACTATAGCAATCAGCCCCAGCATTTT	CASSLGGTNYSNQPQHF
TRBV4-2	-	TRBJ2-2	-	TGTGCCAGCAGCCAAGATCGCTTCGGGGGGAACACCGGGGAGCTGTTTTTT	CASSQDRFGGNTGELFF
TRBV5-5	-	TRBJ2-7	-	TGTGCCAGCAGCGGTGGGCGAGCGGGTATCTCCTACGAGCAGTACTTC	CASSGGRAGISYEQYF
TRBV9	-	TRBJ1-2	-	TGTGCCAGCAGCGCGCGGGGCTTAGGGAACTATGGCTACACCTTC	CASSARGLGNYGYTF
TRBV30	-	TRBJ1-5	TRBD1	TGTGCCTGGAGTCGGACAGGCGGCAATCAGCCCCAGCATTTT	CAWSRTGGNQPQHF
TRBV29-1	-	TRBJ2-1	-	TGCAGCGTATGGTACAATGAGCAGTTCTTC	CSVWYNEQFF
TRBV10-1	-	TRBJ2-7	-	TGCGCCAGCAGTGAGAAGACAGCTTCGAGGGGGCAGTACTTC	CASSEKTASRGQYF
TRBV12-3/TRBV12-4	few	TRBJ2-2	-	TGTGCCAGCACTATAAGACCCGATCTGGCCGGGGAGCTGTTTTTT	CASTIRPDLAGELFF
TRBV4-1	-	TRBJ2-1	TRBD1	TGCGCCAGCAGCCAAGGAACGGGACAGTTATTCAATGAGCAGTTCTTC	CASSQGTGQLFNEQFF
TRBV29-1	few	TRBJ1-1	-	TGCAGCGAAGACCCCAGGGAGAACACTGAAGCTTTCTTT	CSEDPRENTEAFF
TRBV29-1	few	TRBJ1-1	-	TGCAGCGCCTCCGGGACCGCATACTTAGAAGCTTTCTTT	CSASGTAYLEAFF
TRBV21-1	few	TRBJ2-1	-	TGTGCCAGCAGCACCCTTAGCGGTTGGGGCTACAATGAGCAGTTCTTC	CASSTLSGWGYNEQFF
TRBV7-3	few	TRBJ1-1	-	TGTGCCAGCAGCTCAATACAGGGTCGGCGGACTGAAGCTTTCTTT	CASSSIQGRRTEAFF
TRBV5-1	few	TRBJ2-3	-	TGTGCCAGCAGCTTGGCTCAGGGCCTTGAACGCAGTACGCAGTATTTT	CASSLAQGLERSTQYF